This T cell receptor (beta chain) was captured in a study of T-cell reconstitution after alpha-beta-depleted transplantation in children. V lost 2 bases and J lost 1, with 6 bases in between. The CDR3 loop spans 13 amino acids. This sample's TCRbeta library carried unique molecular identifier barcodes. TCRdb passed the PCR reads through MiXCR, listing each CDR3 protein once. Of about 830,000 distinct CDR3 sequences detected, about 15% appear once; the ten largest clones hold roughly 5%. Overall study results and limits: Roughly two months post-transplant, alpha-beta T cells reportedly originated from several hundred graft clones that had expanded. The main origin of T-cell counts and diversity one year after transplant was newly produced T cells. High day-60 TCRbeta diversity in some patients came from surviving recipient T cells and thymic progenitors.

This clonotype was observed many times. Its antigen is still unknown. The chain links TRBV12-3 or TRBV12-4 to TRBJ2-7; D unresolved. This TCR derives from a male patient younger than 18 who had a stem cell transplant for acute lymphoblastic leukemia, so the T cells may come from the graft donor. The starting material was PBMCs, mostly from graft donor cells, obtained 360 days after TCRalphabeta/CD19-depleted stem cell transplant. This CDR3 reads CASSLPFSYEQYF. The CDR3 DNA reads TGTGCCAGCAGTTTACCGTTTTCCTACGAGCAGTACTTC.